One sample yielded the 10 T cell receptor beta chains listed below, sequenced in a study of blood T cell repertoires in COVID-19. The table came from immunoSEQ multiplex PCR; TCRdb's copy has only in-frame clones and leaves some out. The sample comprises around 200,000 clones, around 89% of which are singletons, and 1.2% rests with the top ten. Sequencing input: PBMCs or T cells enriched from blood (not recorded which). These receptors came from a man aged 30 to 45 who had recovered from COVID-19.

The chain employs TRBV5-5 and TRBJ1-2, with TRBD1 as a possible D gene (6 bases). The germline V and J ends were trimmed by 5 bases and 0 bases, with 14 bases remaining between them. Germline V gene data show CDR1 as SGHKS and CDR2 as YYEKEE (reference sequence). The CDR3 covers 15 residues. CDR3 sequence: CASRPGTPTNYGYTF. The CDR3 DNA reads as TGTGCCAGCAGGCCCGGGACACCCACTAACTATGGCTACACCTTC.

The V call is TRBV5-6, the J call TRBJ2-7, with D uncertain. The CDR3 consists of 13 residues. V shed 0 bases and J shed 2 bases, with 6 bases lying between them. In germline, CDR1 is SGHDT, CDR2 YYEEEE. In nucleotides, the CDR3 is TGTGCCAGCAGCTTGGTACAGCCCTACGAGCAGTACTTC. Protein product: CASSLVQPYEQYF.

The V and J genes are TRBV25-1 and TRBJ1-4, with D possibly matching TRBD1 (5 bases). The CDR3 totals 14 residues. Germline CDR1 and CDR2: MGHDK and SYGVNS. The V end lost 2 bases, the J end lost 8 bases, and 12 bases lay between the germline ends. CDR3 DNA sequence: TGTGCCAGCAGTGAACAAACCAAGGGGGAAAAACTGTTTTTT. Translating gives CASSEQTKGEKLFF.

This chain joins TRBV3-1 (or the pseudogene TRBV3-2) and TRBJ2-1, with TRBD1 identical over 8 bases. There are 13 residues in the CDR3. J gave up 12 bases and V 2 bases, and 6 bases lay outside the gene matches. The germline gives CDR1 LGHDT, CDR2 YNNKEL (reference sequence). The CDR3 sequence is CASSQLRQGSQFF. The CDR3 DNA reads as TGTGCCAGCAGCCAACTCCGACAGGGGTCGCAGTTCTTC.

The CDR3 protein is CASSLPAGTDTQYF. The CDR3 DNA reads as TGCGCCAGCAGCTTGCCAGCGGGCACAGATACGCAGTATTTT. This chain joins TRBV5-1 and TRBJ2-3, with D possibly matching TRBD2 (5 bases). CDR1 and CDR2 from the germline V gene are SGHRS and YFSETQ. V was trimmed by 1 base and J by 1 base, leaving 7 bases between them. The CDR3 loop spans 14 amino acids.

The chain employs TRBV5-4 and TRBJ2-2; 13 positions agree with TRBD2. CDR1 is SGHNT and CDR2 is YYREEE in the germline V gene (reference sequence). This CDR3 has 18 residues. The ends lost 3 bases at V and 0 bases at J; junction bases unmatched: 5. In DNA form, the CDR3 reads TGTGCCAGCAGCTCCGGGACTAGCGGGAACGCGAACACCGGGGAGCTGTTTTTT. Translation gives CASSSGTSGNANTGELFF.

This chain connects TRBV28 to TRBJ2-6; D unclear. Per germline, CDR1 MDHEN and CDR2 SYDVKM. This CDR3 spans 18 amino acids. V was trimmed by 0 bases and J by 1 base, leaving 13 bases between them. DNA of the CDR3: TGTGCCAGCAGTTTATGGGGTGGTAGAGGATCTGGGGCCAACGTCCTGACTTTC. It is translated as CASSLWGGRGSGANVLTF.

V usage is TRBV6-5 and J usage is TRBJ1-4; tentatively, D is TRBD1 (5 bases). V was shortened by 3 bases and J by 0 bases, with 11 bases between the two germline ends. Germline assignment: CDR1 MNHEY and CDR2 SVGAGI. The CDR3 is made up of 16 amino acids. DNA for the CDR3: TGTGCCAGCAGTTATGCAGGGTACACAACTAATGAAAAACTGTTTTTT. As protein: CASSYAGYTTNEKLFF.

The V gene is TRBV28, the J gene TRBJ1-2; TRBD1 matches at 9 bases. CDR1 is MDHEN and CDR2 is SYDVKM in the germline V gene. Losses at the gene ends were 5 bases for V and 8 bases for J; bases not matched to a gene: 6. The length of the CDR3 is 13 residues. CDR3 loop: CASSRGQGSGYTF. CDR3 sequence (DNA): TGTGCCAGCAGTCGCGGACAGGGGAGCGGCTACACCTTC.

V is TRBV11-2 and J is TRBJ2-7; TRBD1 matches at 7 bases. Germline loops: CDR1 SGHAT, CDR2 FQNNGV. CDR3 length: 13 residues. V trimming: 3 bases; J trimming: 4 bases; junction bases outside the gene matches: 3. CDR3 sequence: CASSFGRGYEQYF. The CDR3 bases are TGTGCCAGCAGCTTCGGCAGGGGGTACGAGCAGTACTTC. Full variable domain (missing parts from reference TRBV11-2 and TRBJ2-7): EAGVAQSPRYKIIEKRQSVAFWCNPISGHATLYWYQQILGQGPKLLIQFQNNGVVDDSQLPKDRFSAERLKGVDSTLKIQPAKLEDSAVYLCASSFGRGYEQYFGPGTRLTVT.